This is a list of T cell receptor beta chains from one sample in a study of T cells in Graves' hyperthyroidism and ophthalmopathy. TCRdb reprocessed the multiplex PCR reads with MiXCR, giving one entry per CDR3 protein. The sample gives roughly 720,000 distinct CDR3 sequences, 15% to 20% of which show up once; less than 20% is in the top ten. The sequenced sample was blood. The receptors come from a man aged 50 to 60 with Graves' hyperthyroidism. Both conserved end residues are part of each CDR3. The D gene is left open where the match is weak. For some rows the clone size is stated as once, few or many, or as a class when expanded; others skip it.

TRBV20-1	many	TRBJ2-7	TRBD2	TGCAGTGCCCCGGTAGGCGGGACTAGCGGGACTCAGCAGTACTTC	CSAPVGGTSGTQQYF
TRBV28	NA	TRBJ2-2	NA	TGTGCCAGCAGTTTGCGTCAGGCACACACCGGGGAGCTGTTTTTT	CASSLRQAHTGELFF
TRBV12-3/TRBV12-4	few	TRBJ1-1	NA	TGTGCCAGCACCCCTACCGGGACGACTAACACTGAAGCTTTCTTT	CASTPTGTTNTEAFF
TRBV19	many	TRBJ2-7	NA	TGTGCCAGTAGTGGGTGGACAGATCGGGGCGAGCAGTACTTC	CASSGWTDRGEQYF
TRBV29-1	NA	TRBJ2-1	NA	TGCAGCGTTACCGGGAGAGGCTCCTACAATGAGCAGTTCTTC	CSVTGRGSYNEQFF
TRBV12-3/TRBV12-4	NA	TRBJ2-7	TRBD2	TGTGCCAGCAGCCCTGGGGGACTAGCCTACGAGCAGTACTTC	CASSPGGLAYEQYF
TRBV5-1	NA	TRBJ2-7	TRBD1	TGCGCCAGCAGCCTTCGGGACAGGTCCTCCGAGCAGTACTTC	CASSLRDRSSEQYF
TRBV7-9	NA	TRBJ2-5	TRBD2	TGTGCCAGCAGCCCTGGAGGCCTTAGCGGGAGGGCCGACGGGACCCAGTACTTC	CASSPGGLSGRADGTQYF
TRBV20-1	many	TRBJ1-2	NA	TGCAGTGCTAGACTCGGGGGGCGAGCGGACTATGGCTACACCTTC	CSARLGGRADYGYTF
TRBV5-1	NA	TRBJ2-5	TRBD2	TGCGCCAGCAGCTTGGCCCCCGCGACTAGCTTGGAGACCCAGTACTTC	CASSLAPATSLETQYF
TRBV29-1	few	TRBJ2-5	NA	TGCAGCGTTGAAGAGGGCGGCGCGAGAGGGGGAGAGACCCAGTACTTC	CSVEEGGARGGETQYF
TRBV5-1	many	TRBJ2-5	TRBD1	TGCGCCAGCAGCCAAGGGACAGGGGGACTGGAGACCCAGTACTTC	CASSQGTGGLETQYF
TRBV28	NA	TRBJ2-1	NA	TGTGCCACCATGCTATTCGGTGAGCAGTTCTTC	CATMLFGEQFF
TRBV7-8	NA	TRBJ2-3	NA	TGTGCCAGCAGCTCCCTTGTTGGAGCGGGCCAGACTAGCACAGATACGCAGTATTTT	CASSSLVGAGQTSTDTQYF
TRBV4-1	NA	TRBJ1-1	NA	TGCGCCAGCAGCCAGGATCCCGGGGCCCTAGGCACTGAAGCTTTCTTT	CASSQDPGALGTEAFF
TRBV28	NA	TRBJ2-4	TRBD1	TGTGCCAGCAGTTTAAGGTTCTGGGACAGGGGAAAATTCCAGGAAAACATTCAGTACTTC	CASSLRFWDRGKFQENIQYF
TRBV5-1	NA	TRBJ1-2	NA	TGCGCCAGCAGCCAAAGCACGGCAGCTAACTATGGCTACACCTTC	CASSQSTAANYGYTF
TRBV20-1	few	TRBJ2-7	TRBD1	TGCAGTGCTAGAGTTCATAGACAGGGGGACCGGACCGAGCAGTACTTC	CSARVHRQGDRTEQYF
TRBV6-1	few	TRBJ2-3	TRBD2	TGTGCCAGCAAACCCCCCGGGGCTAGCGGGCCAGATACGCAGTATTTT	CASKPPGASGPDTQYF
TRBV9	NA	TRBJ1-1	TRBD1	TGTGCCAGCAGCGAGCAGGGCAGGGGGGACACTGAAGCTTTCTTT	CASSEQGRGDTEAFF
TRBV12-3/TRBV12-4	many	TRBJ2-1	TRBD2	TGTGCCAGCAGTTCGAGTGCGGGGAGGGCCTCAAATGAGCAGTTCTTC	CASSSSAGRASNEQFF
TRBV7-7	NA	TRBJ1-4	NA	TGTGCTAGCAGCTTAAACAGGGATGAAAAACTGTTTTTT	CASSLNRDEKLFF
TRBV7-2	few	TRBJ2-3	NA	TGTGCCAGCAGCTTAAGAGGGAAGGGAGGCACAGATACGCAGTATTTT	CASSLRGKGGTDTQYF
TRBV11-2	many	TRBJ2-1	NA	TGTGCCAGCAGCTCCACCCGGGTCTGGAATGAGCAGTTCTTC	CASSSTRVWNEQFF
TRBV5-6	NA	TRBJ2-3	NA	TGTGCCAGCAGATCGGGACGTTTCACAGATACGCAGTATTTT	CASRSGRFTDTQYF
TRBV2	many	TRBJ2-2	NA	TGTGCCAGCAGTGATCTGGGGACGGGCGGGGAGCTGTTTTTT	CASSDLGTGGELFF
TRBV3-1	NA	TRBJ2-7	NA	TGTGCCAGCAGCAACCATGGACAGTCCTCCTACGAGCAGTACTTC	CASSNHGQSSYEQYF
TRBV28	NA	TRBJ2-3	TRBD2	TGTGCCAGCAAACCAGGAGGTAGCGGGGGAACAGATACGCAGTATTTT	CASKPGGSGGTDTQYF
TRBV2	many	TRBJ1-4	NA	TGTGCCAGCAGTTTCCTAGGGGTGCTCGATGAAAAACTGTTTTTT	CASSFLGVLDEKLFF
TRBV5-6	NA	TRBJ2-7	TRBD2	TGTGCCAGCAGCGCCCAACTAGCGGGAGGGCCCTCCCACGAGCAGTACTTC	CASSAQLAGGPSHEQYF
TRBV9	few	TRBJ2-1	NA	TGTGCCAGCAGCCTAGCCGGGACTTTCTACAATGAGCAGTTCTTC	CASSLAGTFYNEQFF
TRBV20-1	many	TRBJ2-3	TRBD2	TGCAGTGCTAGAGATCTGATCCTAGCGGAGGCCACAGATACGCAGTATTTT	CSARDLILAEATDTQYF
TRBV29-1	many	TRBJ2-7	TRBD2	TGCAGCGTTGAAGGCGGGAGTAGGTACGAGCAGTACTTC	CSVEGGSRYEQYF
TRBV27	many	TRBJ2-7	NA	TGTGCCAGCAGTTCCACCTCCTACGAGCAGTACTTC	CASSSTSYEQYF
TRBV2	many	TRBJ2-7	NA	TGTGCCAGCAGTGAACAGGCCTACGAGCAGTACTTC	CASSEQAYEQYF
TRBV5-1	many	TRBJ2-1	TRBD1	TGTGCCAGCAGCTTAGGGGACAGGGCCTACAATGAGCAGTTCTTC	CASSLGDRAYNEQFF
TRBV2	many	TRBJ2-3	NA	TGTGCCAGCAGTAGGGCTAGCGAACCCCTCACAGATACGCAGTATTTT	CASSRASEPLTDTQYF
TRBV24-1	NA	TRBJ1-5	TRBD1	TGTGCCACCAGTGACACAGGACAGGGAGGCAATCAGCCCCAGCATTTT	CATSDTGQGGNQPQHF
TRBV2	few	TRBJ2-5	TRBD2	TGTGCCAGCAGTGATGGGGTCAGGAGACTAGCGGGGACCCAAGAGACCCAGTACTTC	CASSDGVRRLAGTQETQYF
TRBV7-2	NA	TRBJ1-2	TRBD1	TGTGCCAGCAGCTTAGGGGGGACAGCCAGCTATGGCTACACCTTC	CASSLGGTASYGYTF
TRBV9	many	TRBJ1-1	NA	TGTGCCAGCAGCGAGAGGCCTAACACTGAAGCTTTCTTT	CASSERPNTEAFF
TRBV10-3	NA	TRBJ2-7	NA	TGTGCCATCAGTGACACGCTTGGCCAGCACAACTACGAGCAGTACTTC	CAISDTLGQHNYEQYF
TRBV11-2	few	TRBJ2-3	TRBD2	TGTGCCAGCAGCATGACTAGCGGAACAGATACGCAGTATTTT	CASSMTSGTDTQYF